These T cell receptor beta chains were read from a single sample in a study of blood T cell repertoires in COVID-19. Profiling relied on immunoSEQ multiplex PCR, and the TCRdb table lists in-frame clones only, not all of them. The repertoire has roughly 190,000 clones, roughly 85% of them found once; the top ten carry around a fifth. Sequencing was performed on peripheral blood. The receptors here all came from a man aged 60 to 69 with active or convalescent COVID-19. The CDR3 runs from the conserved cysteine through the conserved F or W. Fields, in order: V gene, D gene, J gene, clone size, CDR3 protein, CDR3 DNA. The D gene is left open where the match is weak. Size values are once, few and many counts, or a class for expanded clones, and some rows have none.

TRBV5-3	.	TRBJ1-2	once	CARSFPGGGANYGYTF	TGTGCCAGAAGCTTTCCGGGGGGAGGCGCGAACTATGGCTACACCTTC
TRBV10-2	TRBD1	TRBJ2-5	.	CASSPGTGGQTQYF	TGCGCCAGCAGTCCGGGGACAGGGGGCCAGACCCAGTACTTC
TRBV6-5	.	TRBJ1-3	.	CASSQSGNTIYF	TGTGCCAGCTCCCAGTCTGGAAACACCATATATTTT
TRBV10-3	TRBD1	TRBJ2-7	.	CAISRDRGIYEQYF	TGTGCCATCAGCCGGGACAGGGGGATCTACGAGCAGTACTTC
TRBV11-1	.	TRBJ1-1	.	CASSLGEVAEAFF	TGTGCCAGCAGCTTAGGTGAGGTTGCTGAAGCTTTCTTT
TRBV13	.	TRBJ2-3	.	CASSLGPRTITDTQYF	TGTGCCAGCAGCTTAGGACCTCGAACTATCACAGATACGCAGTATTTT
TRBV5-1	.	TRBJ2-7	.	CASSLDLGRTRSQYF	TGCGCCAGCAGCTTGGATCTAGGCAGGACACGTTCGCAGTACTTC
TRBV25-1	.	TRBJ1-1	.	CASQSQRNTEAFF	TGTGCCAGCCAATCACAGAGGAACACTGAAGCTTTCTTT
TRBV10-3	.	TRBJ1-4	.	CASKDSPGEKLFF	TGTGCCAGCAAGGACAGCCCGGGAGAAAAACTGTTTTTT
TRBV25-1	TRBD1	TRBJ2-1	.	CASSELDRDGNEQFF	TGTGCCAGCAGTGAATTGGACAGGGATGGGAATGAGCAGTTCTTC
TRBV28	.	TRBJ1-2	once	CASSLNGGYGYTF	TGTGCCAGCAGTTTAAACGGGGGTTATGGCTACACCTTC
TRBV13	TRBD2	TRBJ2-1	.	CASSAPGGPGEQFF	TGTGCCAGCAGCGCCCCGGGGGGGCCGGGGGAGCAGTTCTTC
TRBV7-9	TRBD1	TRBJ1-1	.	CASSLAAGGEAFF	TGTGCCAGCAGCTTAGCGGCAGGGGGCGAAGCTTTCTTT
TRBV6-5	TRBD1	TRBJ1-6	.	CASIPGQGASPLHF	TGTGCCAGCATTCCGGGACAGGGAGCTTCACCCCTCCACTTT
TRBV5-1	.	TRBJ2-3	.	CASSLAASDTQYF	TGCGCCAGCAGCTTGGCCGCGTCAGATACGCAGTATTTT
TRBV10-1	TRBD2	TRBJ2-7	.	CASSDGGARNEQYF	TGCGCCAGCAGTGACGGGGGGGCTAGGAACGAGCAGTACTTC
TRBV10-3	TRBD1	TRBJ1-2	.	CAISTGVEGYTF	TGTGCCATCAGCACAGGGGTAGAAGGCTACACCTTC
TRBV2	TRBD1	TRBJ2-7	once	CASSVFRQGVSYEQYF	TGTGCCAGCAGTGTATTTAGACAGGGTGTATCCTACGAGCAGTACTTC
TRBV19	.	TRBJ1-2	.	CASSYHTGGYDGYTF	TGTGCCAGTAGTTATCACACGGGGGGATACGATGGCTACACCTTC
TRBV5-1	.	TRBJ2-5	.	CASSPTSGSETQYF	TGCGCCAGCAGCCCCACGTCAGGGTCAGAGACCCAGTACTTC
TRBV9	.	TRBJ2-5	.	CASSVGGSGGERETQYF	TGTGCCAGCAGCGTAGGGGGTTCTGGAGGGGAGAGGGAGACCCAGTACTTC
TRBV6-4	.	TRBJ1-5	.	CATSPRGGQPQHF	TGTGCCACCTCGCCAAGGGGCGGACAGCCCCAGCATTTT
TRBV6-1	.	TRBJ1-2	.	CASSEWARVPGGYTF	TGTGCCAGCAGTGAATGGGCCAGGGTGCCAGGTGGCTACACCTTC
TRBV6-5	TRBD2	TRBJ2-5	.	CATQKAGGPLQTQYF	TGTGCCACCCAAAAGGCGGGGGGGCCACTACAGACCCAGTACTTC
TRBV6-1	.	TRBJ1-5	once	CASSEVGLKGNQPQHF	TGTGCCAGCAGTGAGGTAGGACTTAAGGGCAATCAGCCCCAGCATTTT
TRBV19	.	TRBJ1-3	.	CASSEIAGNTIYF	TGTGCCAGTAGCGAGATAGCTGGAAACACCATATATTTT
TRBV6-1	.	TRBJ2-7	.	CASSDRVQYEQYF	TGTGCCAGCAGTGACAGGGTCCAGTACGAGCAGTACTTC